This T cell receptor (beta chain) derives from a study of early T cells in non-severe SARS-CoV-2 infection. Study background: Sequencing used unsorted whole-blood bulk RNA, so chains lack pairing. Study-wide results and caveats: In VDJdb matching, anti-spike CD8 responses were favored while private and CD4 specificities went missing.

V gave up 0 bases and J gave up 4 bases, with 6 bases separating them. The CDR3 loop spans 13 amino acids. From germline, CDR1 is MGHRA and CDR2 YSYEKL. Attachment of unique molecular identifiers was made to individual cDNA molecules. A single record per CDR3 protein comes from TCRdb applying MiXCR to the 5' RACE reads. The data show 70,000 to 75,000 distinct CDR3 sequences, 9% to 15% seen once. This clonotype was counted at least ten times. Its antigen is not known. The material sequenced was whole blood. This chain joins TRBV4-1 and TRBJ1-1; unclear D gene. The sequence derives from an adult who was a healthcare worker with PCR-confirmed SARS-CoV-2 infection or an uninfected control (not recorded which). The CDR3 sequence: CASSQDSRTEAFF. CDR3 nucleotides: TGCGCCAGCAGCCAAGATTCCCGCACTGAAGCTTTCTTT.